The 2 T cell receptor beta chains below come from one sample, sequenced in a study of cytomegalovirus exposure and HLA in healthy donors. Vbeta (60) and Jbeta (13) primers were used in the PCR. Repertoires were generated with immunoSEQ multiplex PCR, while TCRdb's copy carries only in-frame clones and drops some. The table lists about 110,000 clones, about 80% of them singletons. Sequencing used PBMCs. The receptors were sampled from a woman aged 45 to 65 in good health and CMV-seropositive.

The chain carries TRBV7-9 and TRBJ2-1, with 9 bases lining up with TRBD2. Germline V gives CDR1 SEHNR, CDR2 FQNEAQ (reference sequence). V lost 1 base, J lost 5 bases, and 3 bases stayed unmatched. This CDR3 comprises 15 residues. The CDR3 here is CASSLGGGANNEQFF. Here the CDR3 DNA reads TGTGCCAGCAGCTTAGGCGGGGGGGCAAACAATGAGCAGTTCTTC.

V and J are TRBV7-8 and TRBJ2-3, with 12 bases aligning to TRBD2. This CDR3 contains 20 residues. The V gene's germline CDR1 is SGHVS and CDR2 FQNEAQ. V shed 4 bases and J 0 bases; nucleotides not matched to a gene: 14. The CDR3 DNA follows: TGTGCCAGCAGCTCTCCGACTAGCGGGGGCTTCCTCTCTAGCACAGATACGCAGTATTTT. The encoded protein is CASSSPTSGGFLSSTDTQYF.